This entry lists 24 T cell receptor beta chains sequenced from one sample in a study of cytomegalovirus exposure and HLA in healthy donors. The primer mix had 60 Vbeta and 13 Jbeta primers. Generated by immunoSEQ multiplex PCR, the TCRdb table keeps only in-frame clones and is missing some. The profile shows about 130,000 clones, around 72% of them singletons. Sequenced: PBMCs. These receptors were taken from a man between 18 and 29 years old in good health and CMV-seropositive.

V and J are TRBV5-1 and TRBJ1-3; D might be TRBD1 (6 bases). Germline CDR1 SGHRS, CDR2 YFSETQ. The CDR3 covers 17 residues. With 4 bases removed from V and 0 bases from J, the gap between germline ends came to 17 bases. The CDR3 reads CASSPSRWDTSGNTIYF. The CDR3 bases are TGCGCCAGCAGCCCATCCAGGTGGGACACCTCTGGAAACACCATATATTTT.

The chain couples TRBV19 to TRBJ2-4; D is unresolved. The germline V gene has CDR1 LNHDA and CDR2 SQIVND (reference sequence). This CDR3 is 16 amino acids long. The V end lost 6 bases, the J end lost 0 bases, and 15 bases lay between the germline ends. The CDR3 DNA reads as TGTGCCAGTAGCCCCGATAAGAGGCTAGCCAAAAACATTCAGTACTTC. This encodes CASSPDKRLAKNIQYF.

The chain employs TRBV28 and TRBJ2-3; TRBD2 agrees at 7 bases. CDR3 length equals 15 residues. CDR1 is MDHEN and CDR2 is SYDVKM in the germline V gene. V was clipped by 3 bases and J by 3 bases; unmatched bases: 6. CDR3 loop: CASSFPGGGTDTQYF. CDR3 nucleotide sequence: TGTGCCAGCAGTTTCCCGGGGGGTGGAACAGATACGCAGTATTTT.

This clone occurred a few times. DNA for the CDR3: TGTGCCAGCAGGAAACAGTGGGCGACCTACAATGAGCAGTTCTTC. It yields the protein CASRKQWATYNEQFF. The rearrangement links TRBV27 to TRBJ2-1; D remains unclear. There are 15 residues in the CDR3. The germline CDR1 and CDR2 sequences are MNHEY and SMNVEV (reference sequence). V shed 6 bases and J shed 2 bases, with 14 bases lying between them.

The gene calls are TRBV9 and TRBJ1-3; maybe TRBD1 (6 bases). Germline loops: CDR1 SGDLS, CDR2 YYNGEE. V was clipped by 4 bases and J by 1 base, with 6 bases between them. This CDR3 spans 13 amino acids. CDR3 DNA sequence: TGTGCCAGCAGCCAGGGGTCTGGAAACACCATATATTTT. Amino acids: CASSQGSGNTIYF. Looking up the rest from reference TRBV9 and TRBJ1-3 gives the full variable domain: DSGVTQTPKHLITATGQRVTLRCSPRSGDLSVYWYQQSLDQGLQFLIQYYNGEERAKGNILERFSAQQFPDLHSELNLSSLELGDSALYFCASSQGSGNTIYFGEGSWLTVV.

This clone was observed a single time. The V and J genes are TRBV28 and TRBJ1-2, with TRBD1 as a possible D gene (5 bases). The germline gives CDR1 MDHEN, CDR2 SYDVKM. This CDR3 contains 13 residues. Trimming left V 9 bases short and J 4 bases short, with 15 bases between. CDR3 DNA sequence: TGTGCCAGTAGACGTCCGGGGGGCTATGGCTACACCTTC. Amino acid sequence: CASRRPGGYGYTF.

The table lists this clone with a few counts. V usage is TRBV28 and J usage is TRBJ1-2, with TRBD1 identical over 8 bases. This CDR3 contains 16 residues. The trim removed 1 base at V and 3 bases at J, leaving 7 bases unmatched. From germline, CDR1 is MDHEN and CDR2 SYDVKM. The CDR3: CASSLYPGQEDYGYTF. DNA of the CDR3: TGTGCCAGCAGTTTATATCCGGGACAGGAGGACTATGGCTACACCTTC.

The CDR3 loop is CASRITGYSYEQYF. DNA of the CDR3: TGTGCCAGCAGGATCACAGGTTACTCCTACGAGCAGTACTTC. The chain joins TRBV6-5 to TRBJ2-7; a possible D gene is TRBD1 (5 bases). The germline V gene encodes CDR1 MNHEY and CDR2 SVGAGI. CDR3 length: 14 amino acids. The germline V and J ends were trimmed by 6 bases and 0 bases, with 12 bases remaining between them.

Only one count was recorded for this clone. The genes are TRBV29-1 and TRBJ2-5; D is uncertain. Germline V gene lookup returns CDR1 SQVTM and CDR2 ANQGSEA. This CDR3 has 12 amino acids. V was pared by 3 bases and J by 3 bases, with 8 bases between. In DNA, the CDR3 is TGCAGCGTTGACATCCAGGAAGAGACCCAGTACTTC. This sequence encodes CSVDIQEETQYF.

This chain connects TRBV2 to TRBJ1-1; possible D gene TRBD1, 6 bases. CDR1 and CDR2 (germline): SNHLY, FYNNEI. This CDR3 is built from 13 residues. Trimming shortened V by 4 bases and J by 6 bases, and 12 bases separated the two germline ends. The CDR3 DNA follows: TGTGCCAGCAGTGGGGGGCCCTCTGCTGAAGCTTTCTTT. Its protein product is CASSGGPSAEAFF.

This chain uses TRBV28 with TRBJ2-6; the D gene is possibly TRBD2 (7 bases). Trimming removed 8 bases from V and 6 bases from J, with 17 bases in between. Germline V lookup: CDR1 MDHEN, CDR2 SYDVKM. CDR3 length: 15 residues. CDR3 nucleotides: TGTGCCAGCTCCCGAGGGGGGGTCTCGGCCAACGTCCTGACTTTC. Protein: CASSRGGVSANVLTF.

The chain links TRBV25-1 to TRBJ1-1, with D perhaps TRBD1 (6 bases). The germline V gene encodes CDR1 MGHDK and CDR2 SYGVNS. The V gene lost 9 bases and the J gene lost 0 bases, with 11 bases spanning the gap. The CDR3 runs to 13 residues. Written as DNA, the CDR3 is TGTGCCAGACAGGGACCCATGAACACTGAAGCTTTCTTT. It encodes CARQGPMNTEAFF.

The CDR3 nucleotides are TGTGCCAGCAGCCCCGGACAGGGGACAGATACGCAGTATTTT. This encodes CASSPGQGTDTQYF. The chain joins TRBV5-4 to TRBJ2-3, with TRBD1 matching over 9 bases. Trimming removed 4 bases from V and 3 bases from J; junction bases left unmatched: 3. The germline CDR1 and CDR2 sequences are SGHNT and YYREEE (reference sequence). The CDR3 extends over 14 amino acids.

This sequence joins TRBV18 and TRBJ1-4, with a tentative D call TRBD1 (5 bases). The germline V gene has CDR1 KGHSH and CDR2 LQKENI. Trimming took off 3 bases at V and 8 bases at J, with 10 bases between the two ends. CDR3 length equals 13 residues. CDR3 in amino acids: CASSPQGREKLFF. The CDR3 bases are TGTGCCAGCTCACCGCAGGGCAGAGAAAAACTGTTTTTT.

V is TRBV7-2 and J is TRBJ2-4; TRBD1 might be the D (6 bases). The germline V gene encodes CDR1 SGHTA and CDR2 FQGNSA. The ends were cut back, 4 bases at V and 7 bases at J, with 14 bases in the middle. The length of the CDR3 is 14 residues. Here the CDR3 DNA reads TGTGCCAGCAGCTACGACAGGTTTCGGAACATTCAGTACTTC. The encoded protein is CASSYDRFRNIQYF.

V is TRBV4-2 and J is TRBJ2-3, with D hard to call. CDR3 size: 15 residues. In germline, CDR1 is LGHNA, CDR2 YNFKEQ. The V gene lost 7 bases and the J gene lost 0 bases, with 14 bases spanning the gap. CDR3: CASTMTPPSTDTQYF. CDR3 coding DNA: TGTGCCAGCACCATGACTCCGCCTAGCACAGATACGCAGTATTTT.

The chain is built from TRBV28 and TRBJ1-1; D unresolved. V shed 3 bases and J shed 4 bases, with 6 bases lying between them. This CDR3 comprises 12 residues. Germline CDR1 reads MDHEN; CDR2 reads SYDVKM. The CDR3 is CASSFSSTEAFF. The CDR3 coding sequence is TGTGCCAGCAGTTTCTCGAGCACTGAAGCTTTCTTT. Drawing the rest from reference TRBV28 and TRBJ1-1, the complete variable domain is DVKVTQSSRYLVKRTGEKVFLECVQDMDHENMFWYRQDPGLGLRLIYFSYDVKMKEKGDIPEGYSVSREKKERFSLILESASTNQTSMYLCASSFSSTEAFFGQGTRLTVV.

V usage is TRBV2 and J usage is TRBJ2-7, with D possibly TRBD1 on 5 matching bases. The length of the CDR3 is 11 residues. Trimming shortened V by 8 bases and J by 5 bases, and 10 bases separated the two germline ends. The V gene's germline CDR1 is SNHLY and CDR2 FYNNEI. The CDR3 DNA reads as TGTGCCAGCGGGGCAGGCGACGAGCAGTACTTC. It specifies CASGAGDEQYF.

The CDR3 nucleotides read TGTGCCAGCTCACCCCAGCAGGGTGGTTTGGAGACCCAGTACTTC. Translating it yields CASSPQQGGLETQYF. The chain links TRBV18 to TRBJ2-5, with a tentative D call TRBD1 (5 bases). V dropped 3 bases and J dropped 5 bases, with 16 bases sitting between them. The CDR3 consists of 15 residues. Germline-derived CDR1 and CDR2 are KGHSH and LQKENI.

The V call is TRBV6-5, the J call TRBJ1-3; D is undetermined. CDR1 MNHEY and CDR2 SVGAGI come from the germline V gene. The CDR3 consists of 14 residues. V was trimmed by 5 bases and J by 4 bases, leaving 12 bases between them. DNA of the CDR3: TGTGCCAGCAGTCCCATGAGGTTCGGAAACACCATATATTTT. This sequence encodes CASSPMRFGNTIYF.

This chain uses TRBV6-5 with TRBJ1-2; 10 positions agree with TRBD1. CDR3 length equals 12 residues. The V and J ends lost 6 bases and 13 bases, in that order; junction bases with no gene match: 8. Germline V gene sequence: CDR1 MNHEY, CDR2 SVGAGI. The CDR3 DNA reads as TGTGCCAGCAGCCCGGGACAGGGGCCTTGCACCTTC. Its protein is CASSPGQGPCTF.

This sequence joins TRBV19 and TRBJ2-1, with D hard to call. There are 12 residues in the CDR3. Germline CDR1 and CDR2: LNHDA and SQIVND (reference sequence). With 10 bases removed from V and 6 bases from J, the gap between germline ends came to 13 bases. DNA of the CDR3: TGTGCCACCACAACGTTTGCCAATGAGCAGTTCTTC. This encodes CATTTFANEQFF. Full variable domain (remainder filled in from reference TRBV19 and TRBJ2-1): DGGITQSPKYLFRKEGQNVTLSCEQNLNHDAMYWYRQDPGQGLRLIYYSQIVNDFQKGDIAEGYSVSREKKESFPLTVTSAQKNPTAFYLCATTTFANEQFFGPGTRLTVL.

The rearrangement uses TRBV30 and TRBJ2-3; D is possibly TRBD2 (5 bases). Germline CDR1 and CDR2: GTSNPN and SVGIG (reference sequence). V lost 3 bases to trimming and J lost 5 bases, with 6 bases between them. The CDR3 runs 11 residues. The chain's CDR3 is CAWSGKDTQYF. CDR3 nucleotide sequence: TGTGCCTGGAGCGGGAAAGATACGCAGTATTTT.

DNA for the CDR3: TGTGCCAGCAACCTGGGACAGGGGGCCTACAATGAGCAGTTCTTC. It encodes CASNLGQGAYNEQFF. The V call is TRBV7-8, the J call TRBJ2-1; 11 positions match TRBD1. The junction had 4 bases not matched to a gene; V was cut back by 7 bases and J by 2 bases. This CDR3 has 15 amino acids. From germline, CDR1 is SGHVS and CDR2 FQNEAQ.